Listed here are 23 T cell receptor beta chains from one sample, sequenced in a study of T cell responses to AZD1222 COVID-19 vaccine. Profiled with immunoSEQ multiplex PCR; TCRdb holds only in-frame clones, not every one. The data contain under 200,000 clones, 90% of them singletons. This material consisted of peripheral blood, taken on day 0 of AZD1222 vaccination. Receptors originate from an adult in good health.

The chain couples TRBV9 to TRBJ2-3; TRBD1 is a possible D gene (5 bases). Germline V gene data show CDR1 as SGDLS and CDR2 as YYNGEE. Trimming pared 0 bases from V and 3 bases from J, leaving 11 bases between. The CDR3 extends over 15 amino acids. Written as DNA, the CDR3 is TGTGCCAGCAGCGTAGATAGGGGTGGGACAGATACGCAGTATTTT. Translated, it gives CASSVDRGGTDTQYF.

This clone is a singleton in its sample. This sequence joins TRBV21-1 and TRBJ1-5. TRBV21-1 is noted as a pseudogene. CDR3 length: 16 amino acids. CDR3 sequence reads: CASSKVAAASNQPQHF. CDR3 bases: TGTGCCAGCAGCAAAGTAGCAGCGGCAAGCAATCAGCCCCAGCATTTT.

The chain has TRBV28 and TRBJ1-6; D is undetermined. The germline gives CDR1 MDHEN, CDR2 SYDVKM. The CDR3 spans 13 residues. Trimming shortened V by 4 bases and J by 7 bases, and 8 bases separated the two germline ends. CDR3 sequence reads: CASSSEYNSPLHF. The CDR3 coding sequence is TGTGCCAGCAGTTCGGAGTACAATTCACCCCTCCACTTT. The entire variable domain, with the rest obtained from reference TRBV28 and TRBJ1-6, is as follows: DVKVTQSSRYLVKRTGEKVFLECVQDMDHENMFWYRQDPGLGLRLIYFSYDVKMKEKGDIPEGYSVSREKKERFSLILESASTNQTSMYLCASSSEYNSPLHFGNGTRLTVT.

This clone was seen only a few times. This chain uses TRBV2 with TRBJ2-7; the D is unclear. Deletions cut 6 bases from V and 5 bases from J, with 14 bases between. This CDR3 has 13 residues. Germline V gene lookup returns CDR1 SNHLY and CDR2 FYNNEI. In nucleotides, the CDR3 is TGTGCCAGCAGGGGGTTGAGTGGAAACGAGCAGTACTTC. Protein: CASRGLSGNEQYF.

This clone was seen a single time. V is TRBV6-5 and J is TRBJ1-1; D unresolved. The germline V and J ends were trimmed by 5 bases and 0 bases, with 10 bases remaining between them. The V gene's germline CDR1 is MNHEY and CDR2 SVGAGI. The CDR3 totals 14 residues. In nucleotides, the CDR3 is TGTGCCAGCAGTAATGAGCTAATGAACACTGAAGCTTTCTTT. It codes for CASSNELMNTEAFF.

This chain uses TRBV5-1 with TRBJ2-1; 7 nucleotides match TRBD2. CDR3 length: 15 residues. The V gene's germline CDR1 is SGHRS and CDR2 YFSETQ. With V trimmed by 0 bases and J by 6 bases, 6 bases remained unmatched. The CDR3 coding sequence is TGCGCCAGCAGCTTGGGTAAGGGGACTATCAATGAGCAGTTCTTC. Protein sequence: CASSLGKGTINEQFF.

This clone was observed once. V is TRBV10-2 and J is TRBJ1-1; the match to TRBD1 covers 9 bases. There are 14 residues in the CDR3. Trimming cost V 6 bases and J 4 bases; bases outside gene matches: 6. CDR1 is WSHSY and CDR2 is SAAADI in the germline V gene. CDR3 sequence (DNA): TGCGCCAGCAGCTTACAGGGGGCGTTCACTGAAGCTTTCTTT. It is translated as CASSLQGAFTEAFF.

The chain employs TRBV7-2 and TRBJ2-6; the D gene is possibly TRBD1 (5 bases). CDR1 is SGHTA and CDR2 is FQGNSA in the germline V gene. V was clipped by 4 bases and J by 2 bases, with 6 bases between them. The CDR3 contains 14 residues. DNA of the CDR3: TGTGCCAGCAGCTCAGGGACTGGGGCCAACGTCCTGACTTTC. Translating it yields CASSSGTGANVLTF.

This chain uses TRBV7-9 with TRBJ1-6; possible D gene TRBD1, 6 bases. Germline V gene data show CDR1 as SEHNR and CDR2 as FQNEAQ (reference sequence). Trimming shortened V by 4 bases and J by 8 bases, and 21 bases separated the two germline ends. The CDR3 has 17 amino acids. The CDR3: CASSSLPRRGGHSPLHF. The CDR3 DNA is TGTGCCAGCAGCTCACTCCCTAGGAGGGGGGGACATTCACCCCTCCACTTT.

CDR3 nucleotides: TGTGCCAGCAGTGCGACCCTCTTGGGACAGACCCCGCAGGGCGAGCAGTACTTC. The encoded protein is CASSATLLGQTPQGEQYF. The chain is built from TRBV6-1 and TRBJ2-7, with 7 positions matching TRBD1. Losses at the gene ends were 4 bases for V and 6 bases for J; bases not matched to a gene: 21. CDR3 size: 18 residues. CDR1 is MNHNS and CDR2 is SASEGT in the germline V gene.

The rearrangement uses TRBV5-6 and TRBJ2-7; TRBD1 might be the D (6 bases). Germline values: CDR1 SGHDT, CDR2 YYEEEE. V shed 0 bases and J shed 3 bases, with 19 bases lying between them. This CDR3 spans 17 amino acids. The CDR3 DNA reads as TGTGCCAGCAGCTTGGCCGGGCTACGGGACACGAGCTACGAGCAGTACTTC. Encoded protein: CASSLAGLRDTSYEQYF.

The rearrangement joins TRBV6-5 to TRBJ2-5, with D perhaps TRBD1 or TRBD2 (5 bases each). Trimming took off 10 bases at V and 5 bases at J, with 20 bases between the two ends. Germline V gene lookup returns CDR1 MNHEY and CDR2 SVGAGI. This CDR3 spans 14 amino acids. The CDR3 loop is CATYFRGIVETQYF. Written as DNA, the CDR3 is TGTGCCACCTACTTTCGGGGCATTGTGGAGACCCAGTACTTC.

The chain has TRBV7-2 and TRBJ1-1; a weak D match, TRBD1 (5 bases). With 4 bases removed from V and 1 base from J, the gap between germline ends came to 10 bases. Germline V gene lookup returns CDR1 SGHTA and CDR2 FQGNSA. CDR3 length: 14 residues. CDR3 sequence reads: CASSSRVGNTEAFF. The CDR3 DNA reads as TGTGCCAGCAGCTCCAGGGTGGGGAACACTGAAGCTTTCTTT.

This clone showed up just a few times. CDR3 sequence: CASSPTGRKNEKLFF. The CDR3 nucleotides read TGTGCCAGCAGCCCCACAGGGAGAAAGAATGAAAAACTGTTTTTT. This chain joins TRBV14 and TRBJ1-4; TRBD1 might be the D (6 bases). Germline CDR1 and CDR2: SGHDN and FVKESK. This CDR3 has 15 amino acids. V shed 4 bases and J shed 5 bases, with 14 bases lying between them.

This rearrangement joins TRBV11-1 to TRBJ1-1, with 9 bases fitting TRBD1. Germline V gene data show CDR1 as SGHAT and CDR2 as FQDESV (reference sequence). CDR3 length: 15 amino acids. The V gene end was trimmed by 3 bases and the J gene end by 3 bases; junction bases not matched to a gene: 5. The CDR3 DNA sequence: TGTGCCAGCAGCTTCGGGGACAGGGTCGACACTGAAGCTTTCTTT. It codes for CASSFGDRVDTEAFF.

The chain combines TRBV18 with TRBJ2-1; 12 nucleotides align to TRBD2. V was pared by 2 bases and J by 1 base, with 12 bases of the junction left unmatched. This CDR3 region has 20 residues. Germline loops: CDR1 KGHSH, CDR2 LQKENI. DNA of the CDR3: TGTGCCAGCTCACCAAGTCGGCTAGCGGGGGGGCCAGGGTCCTACAATGAGCAGTTCTTC. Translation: CASSPSRLAGGPGSYNEQFF.

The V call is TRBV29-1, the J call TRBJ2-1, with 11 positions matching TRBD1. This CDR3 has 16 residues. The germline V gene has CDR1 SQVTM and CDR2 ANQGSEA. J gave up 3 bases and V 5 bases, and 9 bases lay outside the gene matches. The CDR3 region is CSVKGQGARGYNEQFF. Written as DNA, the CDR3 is TGCAGCGTTAAAGGACAGGGGGCTAGGGGCTACAATGAGCAGTTCTTC.

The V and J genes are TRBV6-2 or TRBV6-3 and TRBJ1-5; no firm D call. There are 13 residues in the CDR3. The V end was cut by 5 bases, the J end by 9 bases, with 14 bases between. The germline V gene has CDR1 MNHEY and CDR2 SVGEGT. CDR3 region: CASSPEGTRPQHF. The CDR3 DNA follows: TGTGCCAGCAGTCCCGAGGGAACTAGGCCCCAGCATTTT.

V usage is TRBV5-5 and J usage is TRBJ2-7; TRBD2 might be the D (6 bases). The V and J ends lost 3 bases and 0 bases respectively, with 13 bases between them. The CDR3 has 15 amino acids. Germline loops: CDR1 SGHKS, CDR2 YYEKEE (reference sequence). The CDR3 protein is CASSSGPGDSYEQYF. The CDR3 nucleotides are TGTGCCAGCAGCTCGGGACCGGGGGACTCCTACGAGCAGTACTTC. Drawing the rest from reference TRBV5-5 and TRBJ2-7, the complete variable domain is DAGVTQSPTHLIKTRGQQVTLRCSPISGHKSVSWYQQVLGQGPQFIFQYYEKEERGRGNFPDRFSARQFPNYSSELNVNALLLGDSALYLCASSSGPGDSYEQYFGPGTRLTVT.

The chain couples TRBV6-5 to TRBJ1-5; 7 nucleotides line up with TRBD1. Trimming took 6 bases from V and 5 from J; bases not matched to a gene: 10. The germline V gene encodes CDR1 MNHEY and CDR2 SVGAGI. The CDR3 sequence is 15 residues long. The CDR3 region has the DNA TGTGCCAGCAGGCATACGCAGGGGGGGGATCAGCCCCAGCATTTT. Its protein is CASRHTQGGDQPQHF.

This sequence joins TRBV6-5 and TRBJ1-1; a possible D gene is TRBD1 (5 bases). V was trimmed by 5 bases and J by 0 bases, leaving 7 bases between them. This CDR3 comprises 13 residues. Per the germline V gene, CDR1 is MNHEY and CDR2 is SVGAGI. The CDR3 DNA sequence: TGTGCCAGCAGTCTACAGGTGAACACTGAAGCTTTCTTT. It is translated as CASSLQVNTEAFF.

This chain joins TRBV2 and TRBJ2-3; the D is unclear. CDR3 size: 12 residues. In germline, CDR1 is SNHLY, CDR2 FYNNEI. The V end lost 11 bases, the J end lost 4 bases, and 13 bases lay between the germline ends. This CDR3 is CADTITPDTQYF. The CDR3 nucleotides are TGTGCCGACACCATAACCCCAGATACGCAGTATTTT.

CDR3 amino acids: CASSIGRGQYF. The CDR3 DNA reads as TGTGCCAGTAGTATAGGGAGGGGGCAGTACTTC. The chain recombines TRBV19 with TRBJ2-7; a weak D match, TRBD2 (6 bases). The CDR3 is 11 amino acids. Between the trimmed V and J ends, which lost 1 base and 9 bases, there was a span of 7 bases. Per germline, CDR1 LNHDA and CDR2 SQIVND (reference sequence).